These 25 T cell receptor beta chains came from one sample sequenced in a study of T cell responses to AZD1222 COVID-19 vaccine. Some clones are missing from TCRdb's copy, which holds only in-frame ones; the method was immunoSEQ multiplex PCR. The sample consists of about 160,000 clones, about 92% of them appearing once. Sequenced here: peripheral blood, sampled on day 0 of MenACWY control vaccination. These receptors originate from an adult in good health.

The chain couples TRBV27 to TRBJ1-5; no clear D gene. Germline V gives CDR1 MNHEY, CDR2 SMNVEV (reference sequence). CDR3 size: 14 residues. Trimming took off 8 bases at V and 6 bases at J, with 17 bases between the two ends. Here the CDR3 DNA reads TGTGCCAGCGCCATGATGGGTTCCACTCAGCCCCAGCATTTT. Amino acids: CASAMMGSTQPQHF.

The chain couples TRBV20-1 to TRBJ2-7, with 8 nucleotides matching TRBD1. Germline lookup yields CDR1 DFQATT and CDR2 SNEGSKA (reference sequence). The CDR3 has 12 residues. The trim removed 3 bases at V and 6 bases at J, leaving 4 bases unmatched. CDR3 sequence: CSASLDRVEQYF. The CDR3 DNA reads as TGCAGTGCTAGTCTGGACAGGGTCGAGCAGTACTTC.

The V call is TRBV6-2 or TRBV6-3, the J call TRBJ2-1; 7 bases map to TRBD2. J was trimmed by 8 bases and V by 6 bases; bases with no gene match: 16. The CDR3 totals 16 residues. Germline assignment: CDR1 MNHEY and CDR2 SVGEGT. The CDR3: CASSSPLADLLYEQFF. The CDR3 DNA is TGTGCCAGCAGCTCACCCCTAGCGGACCTTCTATATGAGCAGTTCTTC.

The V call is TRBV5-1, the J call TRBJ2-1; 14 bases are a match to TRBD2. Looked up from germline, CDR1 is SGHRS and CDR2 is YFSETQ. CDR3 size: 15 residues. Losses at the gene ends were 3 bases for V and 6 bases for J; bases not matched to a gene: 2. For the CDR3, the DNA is TGCGCCAGCAGCTCGGGACTAGCGGGAGTCAATGAGCAGTTCTTC. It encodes CASSSGLAGVNEQFF.

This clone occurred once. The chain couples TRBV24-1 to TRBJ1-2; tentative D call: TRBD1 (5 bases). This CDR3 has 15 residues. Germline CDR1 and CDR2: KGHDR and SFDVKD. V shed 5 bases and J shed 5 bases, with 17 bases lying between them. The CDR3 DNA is TGTGCCACCAGTGGACTCGACAGCGGGGCTTATGGCTACACCTTC. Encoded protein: CATSGLDSGAYGYTF.

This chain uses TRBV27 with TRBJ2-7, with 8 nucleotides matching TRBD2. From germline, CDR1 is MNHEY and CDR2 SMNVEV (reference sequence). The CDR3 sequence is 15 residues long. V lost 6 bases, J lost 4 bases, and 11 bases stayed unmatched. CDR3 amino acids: CASRRPGLGRYEQYF. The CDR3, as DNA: TGTGCCAGCAGACGACCGGGACTAGGGAGGTACGAGCAGTACTTC.

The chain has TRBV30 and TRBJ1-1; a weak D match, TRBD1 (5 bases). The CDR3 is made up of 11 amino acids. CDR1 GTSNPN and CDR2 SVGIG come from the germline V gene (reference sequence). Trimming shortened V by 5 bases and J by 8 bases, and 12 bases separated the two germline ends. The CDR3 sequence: CAWWTRGEAFF. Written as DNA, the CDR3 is TGTGCCTGGTGGACAAGAGGCGAAGCTTTCTTT.

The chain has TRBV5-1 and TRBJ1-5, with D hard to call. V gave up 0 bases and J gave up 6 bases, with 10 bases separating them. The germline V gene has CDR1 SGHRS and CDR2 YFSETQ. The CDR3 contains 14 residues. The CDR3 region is CASSLGGVSQPQHF. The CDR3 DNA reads TGCGCCAGCAGCTTGGGAGGCGTAAGTCAGCCCCAGCATTTT.

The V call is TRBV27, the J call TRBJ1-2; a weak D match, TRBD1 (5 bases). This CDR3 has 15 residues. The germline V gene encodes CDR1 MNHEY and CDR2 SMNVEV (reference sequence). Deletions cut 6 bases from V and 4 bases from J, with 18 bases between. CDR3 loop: CASSLSLRQLYGYTF. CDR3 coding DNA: TGTGCCAGCAGCCTCTCGCTCCGACAGCTCTATGGCTACACCTTC.

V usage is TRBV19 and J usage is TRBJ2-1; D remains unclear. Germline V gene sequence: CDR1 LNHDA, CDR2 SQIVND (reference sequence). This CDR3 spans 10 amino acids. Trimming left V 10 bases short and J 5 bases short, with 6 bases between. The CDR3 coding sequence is TGTGCCACAAGAGACAATGAGCAGTTCTTC. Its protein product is CATRDNEQFF.

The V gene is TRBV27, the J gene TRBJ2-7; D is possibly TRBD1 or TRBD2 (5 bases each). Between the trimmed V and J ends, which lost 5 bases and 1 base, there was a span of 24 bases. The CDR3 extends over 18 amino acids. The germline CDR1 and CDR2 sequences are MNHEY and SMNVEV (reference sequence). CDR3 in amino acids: CASSLHPRERGGSYEQYF. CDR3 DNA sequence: TGTGCCAGCAGTCTCCACCCTCGCGAGAGGGGTGGTTCCTACGAGCAGTACTTC.

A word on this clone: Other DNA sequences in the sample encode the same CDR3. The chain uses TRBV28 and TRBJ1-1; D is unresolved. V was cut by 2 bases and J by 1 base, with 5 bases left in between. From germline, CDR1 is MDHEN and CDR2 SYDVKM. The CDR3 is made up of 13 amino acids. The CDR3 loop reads CASSLGRNTEAFF. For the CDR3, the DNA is TGTGCCAGCAGTTTAGGCAGGAACACTGAAGCTTTCTTT. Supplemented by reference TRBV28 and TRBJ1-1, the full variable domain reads DVKVTQSSRYLVKRTGEKVFLECVQDMDHENMFWYRQDPGLGLRLIYFSYDVKMKEKGDIPEGYSVSREKKERFSLILESASTNQTSMYLCASSLGRNTEAFFGQGTRLTVV.

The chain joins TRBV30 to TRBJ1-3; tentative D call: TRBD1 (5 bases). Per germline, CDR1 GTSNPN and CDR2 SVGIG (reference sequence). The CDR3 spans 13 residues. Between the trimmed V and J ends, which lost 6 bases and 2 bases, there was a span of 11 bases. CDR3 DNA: TGTGCCTGTTCAGGGACGCCTGGAAACACCATATATTTT. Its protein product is CACSGTPGNTIYF.

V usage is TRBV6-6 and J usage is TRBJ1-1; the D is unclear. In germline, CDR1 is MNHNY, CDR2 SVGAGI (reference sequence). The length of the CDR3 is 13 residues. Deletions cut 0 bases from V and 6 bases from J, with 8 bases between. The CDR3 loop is CASSYSGGAEAFF. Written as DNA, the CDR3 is TGTGCCAGCAGTTACTCGGGAGGCGCTGAAGCTTTCTTT.

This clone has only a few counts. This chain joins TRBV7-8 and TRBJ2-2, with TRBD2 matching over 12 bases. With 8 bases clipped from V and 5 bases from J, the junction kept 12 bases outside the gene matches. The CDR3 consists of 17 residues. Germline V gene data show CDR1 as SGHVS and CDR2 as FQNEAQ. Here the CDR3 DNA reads TGTGCCAGCCGAGCCCAGCGACTAGCGGGAGTTACCGGGGAGCTGTTTTTT. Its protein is CASRAQRLAGVTGELFF.

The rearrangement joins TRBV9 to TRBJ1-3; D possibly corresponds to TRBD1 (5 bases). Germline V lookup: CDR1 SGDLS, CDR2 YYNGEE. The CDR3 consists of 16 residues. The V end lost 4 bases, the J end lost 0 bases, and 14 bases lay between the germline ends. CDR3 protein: CASSTRGEDSGNTIYF. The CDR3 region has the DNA TGTGCCAGCAGCACCCGGGGGGAAGACTCTGGAAACACCATATATTTT.

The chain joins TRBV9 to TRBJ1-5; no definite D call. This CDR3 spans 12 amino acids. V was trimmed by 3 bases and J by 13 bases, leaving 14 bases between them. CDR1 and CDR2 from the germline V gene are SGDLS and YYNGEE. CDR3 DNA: TGTGCCAGCAGCGCCGACGTAGGTCCTCAGCATTTT. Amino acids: CASSADVGPQHF.

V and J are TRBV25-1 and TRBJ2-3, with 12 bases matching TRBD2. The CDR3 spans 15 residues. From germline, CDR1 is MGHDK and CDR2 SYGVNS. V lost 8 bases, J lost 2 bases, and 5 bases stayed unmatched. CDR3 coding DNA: TGTGCCAGCCGACGGACTAGCGGGAACACAGATACGCAGTATTTT. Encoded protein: CASRRTSGNTDTQYF. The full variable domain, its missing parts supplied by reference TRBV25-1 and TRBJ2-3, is EADIYQTPRYLVIGTGKKITLECSQTMGHDKMYWYQQDPGMELHLIHYSYGVNSTEKGDLSSESTVSRIRTEHFPLTLESARPSHTSQYLCASRRTSGNTDTQYFGPGTRLTVL.

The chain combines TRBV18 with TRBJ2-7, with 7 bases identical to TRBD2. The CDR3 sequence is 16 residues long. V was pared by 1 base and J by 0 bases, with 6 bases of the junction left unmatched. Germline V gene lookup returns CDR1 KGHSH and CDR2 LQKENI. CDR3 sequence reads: CASSPQGGSASYEQYF. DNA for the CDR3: TGTGCCAGCTCACCACAAGGCGGGAGTGCCTCCTACGAGCAGTACTTC.

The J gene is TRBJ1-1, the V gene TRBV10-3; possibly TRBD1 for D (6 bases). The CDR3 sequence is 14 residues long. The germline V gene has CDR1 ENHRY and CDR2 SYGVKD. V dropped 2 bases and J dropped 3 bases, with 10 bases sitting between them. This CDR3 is CAISETQGHTEAFF. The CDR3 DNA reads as TGTGCCATCAGTGAGACACAGGGACACACTGAAGCTTTCTTT.

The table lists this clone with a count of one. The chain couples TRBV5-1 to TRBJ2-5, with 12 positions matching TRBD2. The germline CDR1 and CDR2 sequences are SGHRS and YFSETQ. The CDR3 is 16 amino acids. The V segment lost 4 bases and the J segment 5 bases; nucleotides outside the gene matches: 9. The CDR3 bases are TGCGCCAGCAGCCCGCTAGCGGGAGGGCCTGGGGAGACCCAGTACTTC. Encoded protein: CASSPLAGGPGETQYF.

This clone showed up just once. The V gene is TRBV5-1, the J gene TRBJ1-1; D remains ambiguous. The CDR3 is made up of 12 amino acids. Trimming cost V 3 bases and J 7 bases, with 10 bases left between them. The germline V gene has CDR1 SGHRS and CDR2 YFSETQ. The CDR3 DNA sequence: TGCGCCAGCAGCTCAGGACGCCTTGAAGCTTTCTTT. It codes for CASSSGRLEAFF. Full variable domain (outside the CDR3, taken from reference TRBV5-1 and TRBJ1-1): KAGVTQTPRYLIKTRGQQVTLSCSPISGHRSVSWYQQTPGQGLQFLFEYFSETQRNKGNFPGRFSGRQFSNSRSEMNVSTLELGDSALYLCASSSGRLEAFFGQGTRLTVV.

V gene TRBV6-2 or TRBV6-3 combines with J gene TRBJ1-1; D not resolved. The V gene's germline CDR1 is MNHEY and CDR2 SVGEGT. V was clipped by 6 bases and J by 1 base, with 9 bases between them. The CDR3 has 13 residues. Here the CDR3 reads CASSAVWNTEAFF. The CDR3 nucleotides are TGTGCCAGCAGCGCCGTCTGGAACACTGAAGCTTTCTTT.

CDR3 amino acids: CASSLSTSGFPYEQYF. The CDR3 nucleotides are TGCGCCAGCAGCTTGTCGACTAGCGGGTTTCCCTACGAGCAGTACTTC. This chain connects TRBV5-1 to TRBJ2-7; 10 nucleotides match TRBD2. CDR3 length equals 16 residues. The trim removed 1 base at V and 2 bases at J, leaving 6 bases unmatched. Germline V CDR1 and CDR2: SGHRS, YFSETQ.

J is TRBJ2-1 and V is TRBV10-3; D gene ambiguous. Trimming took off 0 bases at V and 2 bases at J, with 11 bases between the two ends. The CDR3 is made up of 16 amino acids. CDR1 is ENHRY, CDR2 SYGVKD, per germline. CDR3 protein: CAISESTHSTYNEQFF. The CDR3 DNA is TGTGCCATCAGTGAGTCGACCCACTCAACCTACAATGAGCAGTTCTTC.